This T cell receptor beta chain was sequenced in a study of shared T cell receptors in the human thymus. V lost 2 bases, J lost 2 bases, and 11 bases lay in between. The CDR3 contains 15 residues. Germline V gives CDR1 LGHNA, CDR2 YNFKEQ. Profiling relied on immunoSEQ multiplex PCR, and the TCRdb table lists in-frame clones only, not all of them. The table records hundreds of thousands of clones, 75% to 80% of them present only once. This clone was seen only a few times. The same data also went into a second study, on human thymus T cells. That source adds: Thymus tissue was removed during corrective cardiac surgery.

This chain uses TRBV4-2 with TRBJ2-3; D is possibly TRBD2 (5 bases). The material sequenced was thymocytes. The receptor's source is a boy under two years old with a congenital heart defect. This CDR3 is CASSQLSSLTDTQYF. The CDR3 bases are TGTGCCAGCAGCCAACTTTCTAGCCTCACAGATACGCAGTATTTT.